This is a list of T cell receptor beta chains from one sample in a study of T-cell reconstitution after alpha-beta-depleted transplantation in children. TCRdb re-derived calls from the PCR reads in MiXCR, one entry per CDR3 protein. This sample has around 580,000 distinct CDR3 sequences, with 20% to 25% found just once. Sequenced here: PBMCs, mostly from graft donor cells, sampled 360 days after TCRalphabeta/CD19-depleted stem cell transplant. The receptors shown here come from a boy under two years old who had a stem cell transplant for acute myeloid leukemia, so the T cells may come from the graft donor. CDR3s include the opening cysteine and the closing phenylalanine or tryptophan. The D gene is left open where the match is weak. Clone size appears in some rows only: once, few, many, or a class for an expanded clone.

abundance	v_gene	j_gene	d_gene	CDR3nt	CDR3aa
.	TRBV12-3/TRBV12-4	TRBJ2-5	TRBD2	TGTGCCAGCAGTTTGAGAGTAGCGGGGGACCAAGAGACCCAGTACTTC	CASSLRVAGDQETQYF
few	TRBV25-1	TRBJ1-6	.	TGTGCCAGCAGTGAGGTACTGGAGGGTATGGGGGCACCCCTCCACTTT	CASSEVLEGMGAPLHF
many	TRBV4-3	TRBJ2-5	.	TGCGCCAGCAGCCAAGATCGAGTGGGGGCTCAAGAGACCCAGTACTTC	CASSQDRVGAQETQYF
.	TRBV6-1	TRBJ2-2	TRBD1	TGTGCCAGCAGTACACCAACCCCGTCTCGACAGGGGAGGCACGGGGAGCTGTTTTTT	CASSTPTPSRQGRHGELFF
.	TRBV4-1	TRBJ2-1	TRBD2	TGCGCCAGCAGCCGAAAGGGCGGGAGCTACAATGAGCAGTTCTTC	CASSRKGGSYNEQFF
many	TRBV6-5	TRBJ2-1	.	TGTGCCAGCAGTTCACAGGGAGGAGGGTATGAGCAGTTCTTC	CASSSQGGGYEQFF
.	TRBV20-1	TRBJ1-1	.	TGCAGTGCTAGAGGTGTTGGGGACCCGAACACTGAAGCTTTCTTT	CSARGVGDPNTEAFF
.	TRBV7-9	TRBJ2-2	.	TGTGCCAGCAGCTTCAGGGGTCGGCAGACCACCGGGGAGCTGTTTTTT	CASSFRGRQTTGELFF
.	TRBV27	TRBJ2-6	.	TGTGCCAGCAGTGGACTCCTGAGGACAGTTGGTTCAGGGGCCAACGTCCTGACTTTC	CASSGLLRTVGSGANVLTF
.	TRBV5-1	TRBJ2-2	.	TGCGCCAGCAGCTCCGACTACCCCAAGCTGTTTTTT	CASSSDYPKLFF
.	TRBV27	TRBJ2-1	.	TGTGCCAGCAGTTTGGGCGCAGGGCAGTTCTTC	CASSLGAGQFF
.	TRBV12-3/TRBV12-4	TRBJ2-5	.	TGTGCCAGCAGTTTAGGGAGTAAAGAGACCCAGTACTTC	CASSLGSKETQYF
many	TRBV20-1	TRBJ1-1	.	TGCAGTGCTATCTCTCCCTTTATGAACACTGAAGCTTTCTTT	CSAISPFMNTEAFF
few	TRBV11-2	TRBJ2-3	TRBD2	TGTGCCAGCAGCCCACTAGCGGGGGGACGATTTAGCACAGATACGCAGTATTTT	CASSPLAGGRFSTDTQYF
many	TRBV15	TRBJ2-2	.	TGTGCCACCACCCCCTGGGGACACGGGGAGCTGTTTTTT	CATTPWGHGELFF
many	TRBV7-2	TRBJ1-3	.	TGTGCCAGCAGCTTAGCGGTCAGAAACACCATATATTTT	CASSLAVRNTIYF
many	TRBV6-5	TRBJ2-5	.	TGTGCCAGCAGTCGCAAAGCGGGGACCCAGTACTTC	CASSRKAGTQYF
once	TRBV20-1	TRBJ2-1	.	TGCAGTGCTAGAGATCGGGGTAGCTGGCCCGATGAGCAGTTCTTC	CSARDRGSWPDEQFF
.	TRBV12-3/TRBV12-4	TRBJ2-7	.	TGTGCCAGCAGTTTAGGGACGGGTGGTTATTGCGAGCAGTACTTC	CASSLGTGGYCEQYF
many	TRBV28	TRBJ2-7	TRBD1	TGTGCCAGCAGGAAAATTGACAGGGGTTTGACCTACGAGCAGTACTTC	CASRKIDRGLTYEQYF
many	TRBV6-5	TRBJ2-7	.	TGTGCCAGCAGTTACAGAGGTTTAGGCGAGCAGTACTTC	CASSYRGLGEQYF
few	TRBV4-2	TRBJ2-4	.	TGTGCCAGCAGCCCCGGAGGAGGGTTCAAAAACATTCAGTACTTC	CASSPGGGFKNIQYF
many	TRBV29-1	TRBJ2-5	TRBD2	TGCAGCGTTGGCCTAGCGGGGGGAGAGACCCAGTACTTC	CSVGLAGGETQYF
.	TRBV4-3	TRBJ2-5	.	TGCGCCAGCAGCCAAGATCTTGGGGGAACGGAGACCCAGTACTTC	CASSQDLGGTETQYF
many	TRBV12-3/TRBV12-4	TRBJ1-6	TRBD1	TGTGCCAGCAGAACCGGGACAGCGAATTCACCCCTCCACTTT	CASRTGTANSPLHF
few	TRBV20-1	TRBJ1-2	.	TGCCGTTTGCGTAACTATGGCTACACCTTC	CRLRNYGYTF
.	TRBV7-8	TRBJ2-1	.	TGTGCCAGCAGCCCTCGCCGGACACCCCACAATGAGCAGTTCTTC	CASSPRRTPHNEQFF
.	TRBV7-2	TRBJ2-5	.	TGTGCCAGCAGCTGGATGACAGTCCAAGAGACCCAGTACTTC	CASSWMTVQETQYF
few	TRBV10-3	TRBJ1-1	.	TGTGCCATCAGGACTCAGAACACTGAAGCTTTCTTT	CAIRTQNTEAFF
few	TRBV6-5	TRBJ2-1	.	TGTGCCAGCAGTTACGGCCACGTGGCAAGACGGTGGGAGCAGTTCTTC	CASSYGHVARRWEQFF
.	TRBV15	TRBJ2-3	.	TGTGCCACCAGTGCTTCTGAGGGCTGGTCAGGGGATACGCAGTATTTT	CATSASEGWSGDTQYF
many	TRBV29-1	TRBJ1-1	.	TGCAGCGTTGAGGCCGGGAGGAAGAACACTGAAGCTTTCTTT	CSVEAGRKNTEAFF
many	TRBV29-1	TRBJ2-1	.	TGCAGCGTTGATCTAGCTGGGGAGCAGTTCTTC	CSVDLAGEQFF
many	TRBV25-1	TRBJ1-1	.	TGTGCCAGCAGTGACAGGCAAGAAGCTTTCTTT	CASSDRQEAFF
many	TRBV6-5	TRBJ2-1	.	TGTGCCAGCAGTTCCGCCTTACTATATCGGAGTGAGCAGTTCTTC	CASSSALLYRSEQFF
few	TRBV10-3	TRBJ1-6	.	TGTGCCATCAGTGAAGGGGATTGGAGAACAGATAATTCACCCCTCCACTTT	CAISEGDWRTDNSPLHF
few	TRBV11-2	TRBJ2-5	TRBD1	TGTGCCAGCAGCTGGCGGACAGGGGGCGACATAGGTCGGGCCCAAGAGACCCAGTACTTC	CASSWRTGGDIGRAQETQYF
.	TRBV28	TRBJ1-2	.	TGTGCCAGCAGTTTGGATAGCGGGGCCGGGCTCTATGGCTACACCTTC	CASSLDSGAGLYGYTF
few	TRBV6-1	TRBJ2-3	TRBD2	TGTGCCAGCAGTAAACTAGCGGGGACTAGCACAGATACGCAGTATTTT	CASSKLAGTSTDTQYF
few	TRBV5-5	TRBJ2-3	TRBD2	TGTGCCAGCAGCTTGGACCCGGGGGGATACACAGATACGCAGTATTTT	CASSLDPGGYTDTQYF
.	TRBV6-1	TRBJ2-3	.	TGTGCCAGCAGCCCGGCACTCCCCGAGCCAGATACGCAGTATTTT	CASSPALPEPDTQYF
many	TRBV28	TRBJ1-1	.	TGTGCCACGTGGCGATCGGGAGGCTTCGCGCTGTTT	CATWRSGGFALF
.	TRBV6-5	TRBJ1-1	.	TGTGCCAGCAGTTACGCGGATGACCGTACTGAAGCTTTCTTT	CASSYADDRTEAFF
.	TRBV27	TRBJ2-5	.	TGTGCCAGCAGTTTAGGTCAGGGGACTACAGAGACCCAGTACTTC	CASSLGQGTTETQYF
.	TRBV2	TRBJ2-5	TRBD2	TGTGCCAGCAGCGGGGGGAGGGGTGAGACCCAGTACTTC	CASSGGRGETQYF
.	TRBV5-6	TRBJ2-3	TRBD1	TGTGCCAGCAGCTTAGTTATGCTCCGGACAGGTGGGGCAGATACGCAGTATTTT	CASSLVMLRTGGADTQYF
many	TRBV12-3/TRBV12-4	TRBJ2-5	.	TGTGCCAGCAGCCGACTGACGTCAGGGGAAGAGACCCAGTACTTC	CASSRLTSGEETQYF
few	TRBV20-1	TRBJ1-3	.	TGCAGTGCTAGAAAGGGCCGCTCACTCTCTGGAAACACCATATATTTT	CSARKGRSLSGNTIYF
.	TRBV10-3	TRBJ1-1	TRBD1	TGTGCCGGAAGGGACAGCGAGAACACTGAAGCTTTCTTT	CAGRDSENTEAFF
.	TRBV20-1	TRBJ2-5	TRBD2	TGCAGTGCTTCGACTAGCGGGGTTGAGACCCAGTACTTC	CSASTSGVETQYF
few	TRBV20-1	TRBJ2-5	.	TGCAGTGCTAGTCGGCGGCCCCAAGAGACCCAGTACTTC	CSASRRPQETQYF
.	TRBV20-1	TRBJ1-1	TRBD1	TGCAGTGCTAGTCGCGGGAGGGGGCTTACTGAAGCTTTCTTT	CSASRGRGLTEAFF
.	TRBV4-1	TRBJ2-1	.	TGCGCCAGCAGCCGACCGAATGGGGATGAGCAGTTCTTC	CASSRPNGDEQFF